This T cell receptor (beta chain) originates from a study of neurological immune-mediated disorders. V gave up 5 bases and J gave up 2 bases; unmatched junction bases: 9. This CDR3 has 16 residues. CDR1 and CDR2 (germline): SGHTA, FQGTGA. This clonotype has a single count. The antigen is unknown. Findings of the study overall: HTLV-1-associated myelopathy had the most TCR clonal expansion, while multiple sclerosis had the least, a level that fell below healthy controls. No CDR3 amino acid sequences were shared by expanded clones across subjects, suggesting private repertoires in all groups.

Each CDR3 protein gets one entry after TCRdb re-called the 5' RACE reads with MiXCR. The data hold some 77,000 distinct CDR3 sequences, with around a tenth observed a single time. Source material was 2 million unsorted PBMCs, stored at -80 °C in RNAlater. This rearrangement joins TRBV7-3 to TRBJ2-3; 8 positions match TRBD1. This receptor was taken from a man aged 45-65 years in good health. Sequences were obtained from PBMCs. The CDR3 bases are TGTGCCAGCAGCCGCCGGGACAGGAGCACCACAGATACGCAGTATTTT. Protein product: CASSRRDRSTTDTQYF. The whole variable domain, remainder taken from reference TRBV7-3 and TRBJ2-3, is GAGVSQTPSNKVTEKGKYVELRCDPISGHTALYWYRQSLGQGPEFLIYFQGTGAADDSGLPNDRFFAVRPEGSVSTLKIQRTERGDSAVYLCASSRRDRSTTDTQYFGPGTRLTVL.